This passage covers 23 T cell receptor beta chains from one sample sequenced in a study of CD8+ T cells in alopecia areata. Documented treatment: oral pan-JAK inhibitor, 5-10 mg twice daily. RNA was extracted and reverse transcribed into cDNA as the sequencing template. This table comes from immunoSEQ multiplex PCR, and its TCRdb copy is limited to in-frame clones, with some not included. The sample carries 93,000 or so clones, approximately 90% recorded once. This specimen consisted of CD8+ T cells sorted from blood, obtained at approximately week 30, from a patient treated with tofacitinib. All receptors come from a human donor with alopecia areata.

The rearrangement joins TRBV9 to TRBJ1-1, with D unresolved. The CDR3 runs to 13 residues. Germline V gene data show CDR1 as SGDLS and CDR2 as YYNGEE. With 3 bases removed from V and 8 bases from J, the gap between germline ends came to 14 bases. CDR3 in DNA: TGTGCCAGCAGCGGTGCCCGAGGAGGGGAAGCTTTCTTT. It translates to CASSGARGGEAFF.

The chain links TRBV5-1 to TRBJ2-5; possibly TRBD1 for D (6 bases). Trimming shortened V by 1 base and J by 1 base, and 11 bases separated the two germline ends. The germline CDR1 and CDR2 sequences are SGHRS and YFSETQ. The CDR3 extends over 15 amino acids. The CDR3 region is CASSLSVGGQETQYF. The CDR3, as DNA: TGCGCCAGCAGCTTGTCAGTAGGGGGCCAAGAGACCCAGTACTTC.

This chain joins TRBV19 and TRBJ2-2; 7 positions agree with TRBD1. Germline V CDR1 and CDR2: LNHDA, SQIVND (reference sequence). The J segment lost 3 bases and the V segment lost 5 bases, leaving 6 bases of the junction unmatched. The CDR3 covers 15 residues. Here the CDR3 DNA reads TGTGCCAGTAGTGAACAACAGGGGTACACCGGGGAGCTGTTTTTT. Translated: CASSEQQGYTGELFF.

The chain joins TRBV27 to TRBJ2-7, with TRBD1 as a possible D gene (5 bases). V was clipped by 6 bases and J by 2 bases, with 14 bases between them. Germline assignment: CDR1 MNHEY and CDR2 SMNVEV (reference sequence). This CDR3 has 14 residues. DNA for the CDR3: TGTGCCAGCAGCTCGATAGACAGCACCTACGAGCAGTACTTC. Residues: CASSSIDSTYEQYF.

This chain uses TRBV2 with TRBJ1-2; 7 bases fit TRBD1. Germline lookup yields CDR1 SNHLY and CDR2 FYNNEI. V shed 0 bases and J 8 bases; nucleotides not matched to a gene: 12. The CDR3 is made up of 16 amino acids. The CDR3 bases are TGTGCCAGCAGTGAAGCGGGCCTCGGGACAGTCGACGGCTACACCTTC. Amino acids: CASSEAGLGTVDGYTF. The full variable domain, its missing parts supplied by reference TRBV2 and TRBJ1-2, is EPEVTQTPSHQVTQMGQEVILRCVPISNHLYFYWYRQILGQKVEFLVSFYNNEISEKSEIFDDQFSVERPDGSNFTLKIRSTKLEDSAMYFCASSEAGLGTVDGYTFGSGTRLTVV.

This clone was detected only a few times. The chain couples TRBV10-3 to TRBJ2-7; D is undetermined. The CDR3 is made up of 14 amino acids. The germline CDR1 and CDR2 sequences are ENHRY and SYGVKD. The V and J ends lost 4 bases and 3 bases respectively, with 13 bases between them. The CDR3 region is CAISVSQNNYEQYF. The CDR3 bases are TGTGCCATCAGTGTCAGCCAGAATAACTACGAGCAGTACTTC.

V gene TRBV4-1 combines with J gene TRBJ2-7; 10 bases map to TRBD2. V trimming: 3 bases; J trimming: 2 bases; junction bases outside the gene matches: 7. CDR3 length: 16 residues. Per the germline V gene, CDR1 is MGHRA and CDR2 is YSYEKL. In DNA form, the CDR3 reads TGCGCCAGCAGCCATCTTAGCGGGGGGTCCGCCTACGAGCAGTACTTC. As protein: CASSHLSGGSAYEQYF.

The chain links TRBV5-1 to TRBJ1-5, with D possibly matching TRBD1 (5 bases). Trimming shortened V by 0 bases and J by 6 bases, and 7 bases separated the two germline ends. The CDR3 is 13 amino acids. From germline, CDR1 is SGHRS and CDR2 YFSETQ. The CDR3 is CASSLGGGQPQHF. Written as DNA, the CDR3 is TGCGCCAGCAGCTTGGGGGGCGGTCAGCCCCAGCATTTT.

The V gene is TRBV4-1, the J gene TRBJ2-7; D gene uncertain. In germline, CDR1 is MGHRA, CDR2 YSYEKL. The CDR3 contains 12 residues. V was trimmed by 3 bases and J by 7 bases, leaving 10 bases between them. CDR3 coding DNA: TGCGCCAGCAGCCATCCTGGGCGGGAGCAGTACTTC. It translates to CASSHPGREQYF.

The chain has TRBV4-1 and TRBJ2-7; possibly TRBD1 or TRBD2 for D (5 bases each). Germline lookup yields CDR1 MGHRA and CDR2 YSYEKL. Trimming stripped 0 bases from V and 2 bases from J, with 11 bases between. The CDR3 contains 15 residues. The CDR3 nucleotides read TGCGCCAGCAGCCAAGAACAGGAGGTGGCCTACGAGCAGTACTTC. Translated, it gives CASSQEQEVAYEQYF.

CDR3 DNA: TGTGCCAGCAGCTTAGATCGTTGGGGACTAGCAGACGAGCAGTACTTC. Translation: CASSLDRWGLADEQYF. The chain is built from TRBV11-2 and TRBJ2-7; the match to TRBD2 covers 9 bases. V gave up 0 bases and J gave up 5 bases; unmatched junction bases: 8. Germline V gene sequence: CDR1 SGHAT, CDR2 FQNNGV. The CDR3 contains 16 residues.

The chain joins TRBV7-2 to TRBJ2-2; 9 positions agree with TRBD2. The CDR3 length is 16 residues. Per the germline V gene, CDR1 is SGHTA and CDR2 is FQGNSA. Trimming took 5 bases from V and 1 from J; bases not matched to a gene: 5. Here the CDR3 DNA reads TGTGCCAGCAGCCTCATAGCGGGGGTGAACACCGGGGAGCTGTTTTTT. It specifies CASSLIAGVNTGELFF.

DNA of the CDR3: TGTGCCAGCAGCCCGAGCGGGAGGGCCTACGAGCAGTACTTC. It specifies CASSPSGRAYEQYF. The gene calls are TRBV9 and TRBJ2-7; 10 bases are shared with TRBD2. The V gene end was trimmed by 4 bases and the J gene end by 2 bases; junction bases not matched to a gene: 3. This CDR3 contains 14 residues. Germline V gene data show CDR1 as SGDLS and CDR2 as YYNGEE.

The CDR3 region has the DNA TGCAGCGTTACGGACGCCCGGCCTGAGCAGTTCTTC. Protein: CSVTDARPEQFF. The chain joins TRBV29-1 to TRBJ2-1; D ambiguous. Germline V gene lookup returns CDR1 SQVTM and CDR2 ANQGSEA. The ends were cut back, 5 bases at V and 9 bases at J, with 14 bases in the middle. The CDR3 consists of 12 residues.

This clone was seen just once. The missing conserved phenylalanine or tryptophan at the end of this CDR3 makes a read error likely. This chain links TRBV13 with TRBJ2-7; D unresolved. CDR1 is PRHDT and CDR2 is FYEKMQ in the germline V gene (reference sequence). V dropped 5 bases and J dropped 2 bases, with 10 bases sitting between them. The CDR3 has 13 residues. This chain's CDR3 is CASSRDTTYEQYL. In nucleotides, the CDR3 is TGTGCCAGCAGCAGAGACACAACCTACGAGCAGTACCTC.

This chain links TRBV7-9 with TRBJ2-5, with a tentative D call TRBD2 (6 bases). The CDR3 runs 15 residues. Germline assignment: CDR1 SEHNR and CDR2 FQNEAQ (reference sequence). Trimming took 4 bases from V and 3 from J, leaving 15 bases between them. In DNA form, the CDR3 reads TGTGCCAGCAGCTCAACCGGGGGTAATGAAGAGACCCAGTACTTC. It encodes CASSSTGGNEETQYF.

The genes are TRBV7-8 and TRBJ1-3; D remains ambiguous. Germline CDR1 reads SGHVS; CDR2 reads FQNEAQ. Trimming stripped 1 base from V and 0 bases from J, with 7 bases between. The CDR3 contains 15 residues. The CDR3 DNA follows: TGTGCCAGCAGCTTAGATGGGGTCTCTGGAAACACCATATATTTT. Residues: CASSLDGVSGNTIYF.

This chain links TRBV10-2 with TRBJ2-7, with 8 bases identical to TRBD1. V was clipped by 2 bases and J by 2 bases; unmatched bases: 2. Germline V gene lookup returns CDR1 WSHSY and CDR2 SAAADI. The CDR3 has 14 amino acids. The CDR3 bases are TGCGCCAGCAGTGAGGGACAGGGACCCTACGAGCAGTACTTC. Translating gives CASSEGQGPYEQYF.

The J gene is TRBJ1-1, the V gene TRBV6-1, with D possibly TRBD1 on 6 matching bases. CDR1 MNHNS and CDR2 SASEGT come from the germline V gene. The CDR3 is 16 amino acids. The V gene lost 4 bases and the J gene lost 3 bases, with 18 bases spanning the gap. The CDR3, as DNA: TGTGCCAGCAGTGTGCTGGTAGGACAGAGTGACACTGAAGCTTTCTTT. Translating it yields CASSVLVGQSDTEAFF.

The chain employs TRBV5-1 and TRBJ2-1; D remains ambiguous. Germline V gene data show CDR1 as SGHRS and CDR2 as YFSETQ. Trimming shortened V by 5 bases and J by 1 base, and 16 bases separated the two germline ends. The CDR3 covers 16 residues. This CDR3 reads CASSLWQSASYNEQFF. In DNA, the CDR3 is TGCGCCAGCAGTTTGTGGCAGTCCGCATCCTACAATGAGCAGTTCTTC.

The CDR3 here is CASSQGEGHLSGNTIYF. The CDR3, as DNA: TGTGCCAGCAGCCAAGGGGAGGGACACCTCTCTGGAAACACCATATATTTT. V is TRBV4-2 and J is TRBJ1-3; possibly TRBD1 for D (6 bases). The CDR3 is 17 residues long. With 1 base removed from V and 0 bases from J, the gap between germline ends came to 13 bases. Germline V gene data show CDR1 as LGHNA and CDR2 as YNFKEQ.

The rearrangement uses TRBV5-1 and TRBJ2-1; no firm D call. The CDR3 totals 14 residues. Germline-derived CDR1 and CDR2 are SGHRS and YFSETQ. V was clipped by 3 bases and J by 2 bases, with 9 bases between them. In nucleotides, the CDR3 is TGCGCCAGCAGCTGGACCGATCCCTACAATGAGCAGTTCTTC. Its protein product is CASSWTDPYNEQFF.

V usage is TRBV27 and J usage is TRBJ1-2; D might be TRBD1 (5 bases). Per germline, CDR1 MNHEY and CDR2 SMNVEV (reference sequence). The CDR3 runs to 11 residues. V was pared by 8 bases and J by 6 bases, with 10 bases between. The CDR3 region is CASLGGDGYTF. The CDR3 coding sequence is TGTGCCAGCCTGGGGGGGGATGGCTACACCTTC.